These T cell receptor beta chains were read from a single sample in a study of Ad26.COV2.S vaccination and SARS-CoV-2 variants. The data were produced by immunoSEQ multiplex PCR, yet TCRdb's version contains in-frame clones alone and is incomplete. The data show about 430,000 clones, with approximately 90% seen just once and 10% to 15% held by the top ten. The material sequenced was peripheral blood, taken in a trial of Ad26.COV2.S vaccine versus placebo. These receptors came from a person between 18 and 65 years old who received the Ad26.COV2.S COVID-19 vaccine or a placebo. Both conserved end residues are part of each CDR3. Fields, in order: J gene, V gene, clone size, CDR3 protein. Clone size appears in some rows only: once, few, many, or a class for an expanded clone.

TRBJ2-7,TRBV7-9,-,CASSGGGAYEQYF
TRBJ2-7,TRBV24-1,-,CATSVEGRTSGIAGYEQYF
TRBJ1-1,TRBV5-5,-,CASSGQNTEAFF
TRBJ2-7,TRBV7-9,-,CASSIGGGSEQYF
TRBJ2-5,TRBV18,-,CASSLREYQETQYF
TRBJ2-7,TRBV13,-,CASSLSSGRSYEQYF
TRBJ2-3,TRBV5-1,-,CASSLGQGLTDTQYF
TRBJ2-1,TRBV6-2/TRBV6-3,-,CASSYSGNNEQFF
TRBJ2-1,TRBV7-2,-,CASSSRQGGRDEQFF
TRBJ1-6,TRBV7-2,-,CASSLRGSTSNSPLHF
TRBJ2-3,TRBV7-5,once,CVRSLRTSGLPQYF
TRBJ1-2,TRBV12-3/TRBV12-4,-,CASSYQGSYGYTF
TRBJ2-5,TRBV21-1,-,CASYLRVFPNQETQYF
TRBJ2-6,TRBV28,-,CASSFGSNSGANVLTF
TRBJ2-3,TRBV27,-,CASSLSMGRTDTQYF
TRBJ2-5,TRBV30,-,CAWGEKETQYF
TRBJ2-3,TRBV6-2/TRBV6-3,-,CASSYGGQGWTDTQYF
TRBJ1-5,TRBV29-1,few,CSVAGTGNQPQHF
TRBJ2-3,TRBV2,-,CASSELAGITDTQYF
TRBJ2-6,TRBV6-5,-,CASRQGTGANVLTF
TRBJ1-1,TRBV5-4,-,CASRQGPQGKNTEAFF
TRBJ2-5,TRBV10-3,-,CAISGSVTSQETQYF
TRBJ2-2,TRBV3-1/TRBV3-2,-,CASSPTGVGELFF
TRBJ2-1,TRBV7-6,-,CASSLMTGSLDEQFF
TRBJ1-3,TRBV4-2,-,CASSQEQGSGNTIYF
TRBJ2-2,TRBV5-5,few,CASSFDRVDTGELFF
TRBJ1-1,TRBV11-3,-,CASGRGSGDAEAFF
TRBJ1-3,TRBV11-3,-,CASSSRSRTGNTIYF
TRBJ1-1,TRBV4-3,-,CASKRQGNTEAFF
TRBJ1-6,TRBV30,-,CAWSRMMGSSPLHF
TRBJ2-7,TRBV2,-,CASSEVDYPSYEQYF
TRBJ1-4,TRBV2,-,CASSLQGFVEKLFF
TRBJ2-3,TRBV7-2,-,CASSPTPADTQYF
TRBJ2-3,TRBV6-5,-,CASSRDRARTDTQYF
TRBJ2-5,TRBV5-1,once,CASSLVVRTSGSETQYF
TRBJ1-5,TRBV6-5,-,CASSRQPNQPQHF
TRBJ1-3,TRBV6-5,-,CASSRDTSGNTIYF
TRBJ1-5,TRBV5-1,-,CASSTGTDGTQPQHF
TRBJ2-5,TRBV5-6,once,CASSFWGVETQYF
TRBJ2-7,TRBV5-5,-,CASSLISGPQIEQYF
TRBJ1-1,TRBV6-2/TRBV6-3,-,CASSAQGALPGNTEAFF
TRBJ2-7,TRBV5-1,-,CASSPGGTASYEQYF
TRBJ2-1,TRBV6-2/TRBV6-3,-,CASSYTWGPYNEQFF
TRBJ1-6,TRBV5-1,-,CASSAAETGYNSPLHF
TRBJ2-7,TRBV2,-,CASSTPDRGVYEQYF